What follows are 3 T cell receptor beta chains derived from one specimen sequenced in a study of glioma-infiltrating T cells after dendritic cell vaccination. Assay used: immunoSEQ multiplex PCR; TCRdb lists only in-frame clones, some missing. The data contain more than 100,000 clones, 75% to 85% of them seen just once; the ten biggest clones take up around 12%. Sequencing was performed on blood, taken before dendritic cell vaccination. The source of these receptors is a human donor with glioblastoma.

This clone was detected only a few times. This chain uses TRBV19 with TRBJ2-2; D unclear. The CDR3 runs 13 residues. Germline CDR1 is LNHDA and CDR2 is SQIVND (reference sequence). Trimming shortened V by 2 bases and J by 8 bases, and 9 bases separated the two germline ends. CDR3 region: CASSILARGELFF. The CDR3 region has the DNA TGTGCCAGTAGTATATTAGCTAGGGGGGAGCTGTTTTTT.

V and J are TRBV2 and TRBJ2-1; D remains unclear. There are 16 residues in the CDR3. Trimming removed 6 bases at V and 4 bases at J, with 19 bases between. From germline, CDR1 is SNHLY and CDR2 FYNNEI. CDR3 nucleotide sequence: TGTGCCAGCAGGGCGATCGGCAGGCAATCTTACAATGAGCAGTTCTTC. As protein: CASRAIGRQSYNEQFF.

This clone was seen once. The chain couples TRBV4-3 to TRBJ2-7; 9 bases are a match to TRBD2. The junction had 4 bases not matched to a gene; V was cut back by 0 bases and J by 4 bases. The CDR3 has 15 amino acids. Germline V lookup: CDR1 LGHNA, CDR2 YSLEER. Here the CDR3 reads CASSQDSGGRYEQYF. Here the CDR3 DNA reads TGCGCCAGCAGCCAAGACAGCGGGGGGAGGTACGAGCAGTACTTC.